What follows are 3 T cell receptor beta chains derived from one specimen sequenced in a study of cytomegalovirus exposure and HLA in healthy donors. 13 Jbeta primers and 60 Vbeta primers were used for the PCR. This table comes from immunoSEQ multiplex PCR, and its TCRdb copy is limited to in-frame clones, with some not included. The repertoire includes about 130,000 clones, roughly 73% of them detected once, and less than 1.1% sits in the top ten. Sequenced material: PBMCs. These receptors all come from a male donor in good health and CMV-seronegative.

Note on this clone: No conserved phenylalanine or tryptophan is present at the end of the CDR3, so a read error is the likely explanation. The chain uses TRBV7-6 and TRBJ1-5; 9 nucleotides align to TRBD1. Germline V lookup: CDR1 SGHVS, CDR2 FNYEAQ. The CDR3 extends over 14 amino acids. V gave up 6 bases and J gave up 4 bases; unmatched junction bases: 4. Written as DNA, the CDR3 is TGTGCCAGCAGTGAAGGACAGGGGAATCAGCCCCAGCATCTT. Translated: CASSEGQGNQPQHL.

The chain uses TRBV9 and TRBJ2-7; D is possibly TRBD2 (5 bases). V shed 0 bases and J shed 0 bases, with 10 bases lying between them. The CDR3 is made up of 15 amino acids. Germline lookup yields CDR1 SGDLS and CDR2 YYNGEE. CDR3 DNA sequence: TGTGCCAGCAGCGTAGGTTCGGGGTCCTCCTACGAGCAGTACTTC. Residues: CASSVGSGSSYEQYF.

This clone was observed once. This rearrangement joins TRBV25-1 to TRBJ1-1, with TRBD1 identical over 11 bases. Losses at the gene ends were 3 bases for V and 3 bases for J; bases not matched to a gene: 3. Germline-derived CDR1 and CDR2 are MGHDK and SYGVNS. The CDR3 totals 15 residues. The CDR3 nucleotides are TGTGCCAGCAGTGACCCGGGACAGGGGGACACTGAAGCTTTCTTT. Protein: CASSDPGQGDTEAFF.